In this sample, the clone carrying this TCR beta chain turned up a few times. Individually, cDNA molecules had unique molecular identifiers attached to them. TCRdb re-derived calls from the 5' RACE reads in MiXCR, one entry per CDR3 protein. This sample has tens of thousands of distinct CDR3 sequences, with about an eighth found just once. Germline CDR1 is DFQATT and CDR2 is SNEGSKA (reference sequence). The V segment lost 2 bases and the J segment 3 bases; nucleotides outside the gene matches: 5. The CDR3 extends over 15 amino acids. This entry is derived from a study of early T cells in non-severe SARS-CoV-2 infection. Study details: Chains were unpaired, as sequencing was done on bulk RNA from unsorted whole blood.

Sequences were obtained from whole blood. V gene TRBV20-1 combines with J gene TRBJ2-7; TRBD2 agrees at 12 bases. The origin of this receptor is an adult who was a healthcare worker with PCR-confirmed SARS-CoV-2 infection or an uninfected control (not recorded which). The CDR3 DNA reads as TGCAGTGCTAGATCTAGCGGGGGGGGATACTACGAGCAGTACTTC. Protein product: CSARSSGGGYYEQYF.